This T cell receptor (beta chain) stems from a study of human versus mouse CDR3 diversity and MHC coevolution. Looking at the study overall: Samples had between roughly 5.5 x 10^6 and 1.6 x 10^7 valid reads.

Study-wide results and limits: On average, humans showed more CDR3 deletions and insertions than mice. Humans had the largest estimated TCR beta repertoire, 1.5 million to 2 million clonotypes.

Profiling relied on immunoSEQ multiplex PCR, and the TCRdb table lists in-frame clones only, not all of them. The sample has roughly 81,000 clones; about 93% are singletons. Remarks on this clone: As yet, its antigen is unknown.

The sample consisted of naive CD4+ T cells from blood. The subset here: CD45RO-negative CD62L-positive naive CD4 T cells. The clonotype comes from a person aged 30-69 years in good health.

CDR3 sequence: CASSPADSPEQYF. In nucleotides, the CDR3 is TGTGCCAGCTCGCCCGCGGACTCCCCCGAGCAGTACTTC. The V gene is TRBV18, the J gene TRBJ2-7, with D perhaps TRBD2 (5 bases). The CDR3 consists of 13 residues. V was cut by 6 bases and J by 6 bases, with 15 bases left in between. Germline loops: CDR1 KGHSH, CDR2 LQKENI.